This TCR beta chain came from a study of cytomegalovirus exposure and HLA in healthy donors. The donors (healthy individuals) were bone marrow donors. A note on this clone: Its target is not known.

Findings of the study overall: Relative to the approximately 700-donor mean, N-insertions were reportedly fewer in an Asian-associated ancestry cluster in a later analysis.

PCR employed 60 Vbeta and 13 Jbeta primers. Sequenced by immunoSEQ multiplex PCR; TCRdb stores in-frame clones only, minus some. Here the sample spans 100,000 to 150,000 clones, almost 80% being singletons. V was clipped by 7 bases and J by 4 bases, with 10 bases between them. The CDR3 is 13 residues long. Germline V gene lookup returns CDR1 LNHDA and CDR2 SQIVND (reference sequence). The source of this sequence is a female donor in good health and CMV-seronegative. The chain links TRBV19 to TRBJ1-4, with a weak D call TRBD1 (5 bases). The source material was PBMCs. In DNA, the CDR3 is TGTGCCAGTAATCGGCAGGGTAATGAAAAACTGTTTTTT. This gives the protein CASNRQGNEKLFF.